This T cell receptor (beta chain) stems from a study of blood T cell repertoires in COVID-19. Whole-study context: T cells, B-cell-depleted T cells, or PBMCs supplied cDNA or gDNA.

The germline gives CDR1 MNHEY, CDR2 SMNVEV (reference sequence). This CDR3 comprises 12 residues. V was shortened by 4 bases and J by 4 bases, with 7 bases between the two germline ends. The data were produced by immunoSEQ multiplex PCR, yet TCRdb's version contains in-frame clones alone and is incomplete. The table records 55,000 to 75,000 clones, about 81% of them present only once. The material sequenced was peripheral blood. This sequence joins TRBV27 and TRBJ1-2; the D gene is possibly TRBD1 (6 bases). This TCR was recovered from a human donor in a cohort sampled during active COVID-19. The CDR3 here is CASSSGAYGYTF. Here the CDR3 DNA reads TGTGCCAGCAGTTCAGGGGCCTATGGCTACACCTTC.